The 27 T cell receptor beta chains below all came from one sample that was sequenced in a study of blood T cell repertoires in COVID-19. TCRdb's copy holds only in-frame clones and misses some; the assay was immunoSEQ multiplex PCR. The sample shows some 54,000 clones, 91% of them seen only once. The sequenced material came from peripheral blood. The source of these receptors is a man aged 55-75 years with acute or convalescent COVID-19.

This chain connects TRBV7-2 to TRBJ1-3; 7 nucleotides align to TRBD1. V was pared by 3 bases and J by 3 bases, with 5 bases of the junction left unmatched. The germline CDR1 and CDR2 sequences are SGHTA and FQGNSA. The CDR3 spans 15 residues. CDR3 loop: CASSLAGGSGNTIYF. The CDR3 DNA reads as TGTGCCAGCAGCTTGGCAGGGGGTAGTGGAAACACCATATATTTT.

V usage is TRBV5-1 and J usage is TRBJ2-1; unclear D gene. The V end lost 3 bases, the J end lost 6 bases, and 10 bases lay between the germline ends. The CDR3 is 13 residues long. Germline assignment: CDR1 SGHRS and CDR2 YFSETQ. DNA of the CDR3: TGCGCCAGCAGCTCCGGAGTCATCAATGAGCAGTTCTTC. It is translated as CASSSGVINEQFF.

CDR3 sequence: CASRPTPGALDEQYF. The CDR3 nucleotides are TGTGCCAGCAGACCCACACCGGGAGCGCTAGACGAGCAGTACTTC. This chain uses TRBV7-9 with TRBJ2-7, with D maybe TRBD2 (6 bases). CDR3 length: 15 amino acids. Looked up from germline, CDR1 is SEHNR and CDR2 is FQNEAQ (reference sequence). The V and J ends lost 6 bases and 5 bases respectively, with 20 bases between them.

The chain joins TRBV2 to TRBJ1-6; weak D call: TRBD1 (6 bases). The CDR3 runs 13 residues. The V and J ends lost 4 bases and 8 bases respectively, with 9 bases between them. Germline lookup yields CDR1 SNHLY and CDR2 FYNNEI. The CDR3, as DNA: TGTGCCAGCAGTGGACCAGGGGATTCACCCCTCCACTTT. It yields the protein CASSGPGDSPLHF.

The V call is TRBV9, the J call TRBJ2-2; possible D gene TRBD2, 6 bases. The CDR3 totals 15 residues. In germline, CDR1 is SGDLS, CDR2 YYNGEE. The ends were cut back, 3 bases at V and 0 bases at J, with 9 bases in the middle. The CDR3 protein is CASSESGSNTGELFF. The CDR3 bases are TGTGCCAGCAGCGAGAGCGGGTCGAACACCGGGGAGCTGTTTTTT.

The chain joins TRBV5-4 to TRBJ1-2; possibly TRBD1 for D (6 bases). CDR1 SGHNT and CDR2 YYREEE come from the germline V gene (reference sequence). V lost 0 bases and J 4 bases, leaving 13 bases between the germline ends. The CDR3 is 15 residues long. The CDR3 here is CASSLGTRDIYGYTF. CDR3 nucleotide sequence: TGTGCCAGCAGCTTGGGGACCCGGGACATCTATGGCTACACCTTC.

The rearrangement joins TRBV18 to TRBJ1-3; D is perhaps TRBD1 (5 bases). V dropped 7 bases and J dropped 3 bases, with 19 bases sitting between them. The CDR3 is made up of 16 amino acids. Per germline, CDR1 KGHSH and CDR2 LQKENI. CDR3 amino acids: CASCTGGSRGGNTIYF. Here the CDR3 DNA reads TGTGCCAGCTGTACGGGGGGGTCCAGAGGTGGAAACACCATATATTTT.

The CDR3 coding sequence is TGTGCCAGCAGTGTTGTCGGGGGTCGAAATCAGCCCCAGCATTTT. Its protein product is CASSVVGGRNQPQHF. The chain joins TRBV2 to TRBJ1-5; D perhaps matches TRBD1 (5 bases). With 4 bases removed from V and 4 bases from J, the gap between germline ends came to 14 bases. The germline V gene has CDR1 SNHLY and CDR2 FYNNEI. There are 15 residues in the CDR3.

The genes are TRBV6-5 and TRBJ2-7; tentatively, D is TRBD2 (6 bases). CDR3 length: 11 residues. CDR1 and CDR2 from the germline V gene are MNHEY and SVGAGI. Trimming removed 8 bases at V and 1 base at J, with 6 bases between. CDR3 region: CASGGSYEQYF. For the CDR3, the DNA is TGTGCCAGCGGGGGGTCCTACGAGCAGTACTTC.

The chain is built from TRBV4-3 and TRBJ2-3; 15 bases are shared with TRBD2. Per the germline V gene, CDR1 is LGHNA and CDR2 is YSLEER. The CDR3 loop spans 20 amino acids. V shed 0 bases, J shed 2 bases, and the junction held 9 bases outside the gene matches. The CDR3 protein is CASSQDPRTSGGGSTDTQYF. CDR3 coding DNA: TGCGCCAGCAGCCAAGATCCCCGGACTAGCGGGGGGGGATCCACAGATACGCAGTATTTT.

V and J are TRBV7-3 and TRBJ2-2; 7 positions match TRBD2. Trimming at V came to 1 base and at J to 3 bases, leaving 2 bases not matched to a gene. Germline V CDR1 and CDR2: SGHTA, FQGTGA. CDR3 size: 15 residues. CDR3 in amino acids: CASSLRGGDTGELFF. CDR3 DNA sequence: TGTGCCAGCAGCTTAAGGGGGGGAGACACCGGGGAGCTGTTTTTT. Supplemented by reference TRBV7-3 and TRBJ2-2, the full variable domain reads GAGVSQTPSNKVTEKGKYVELRCDPISGHTALYWYRQSLGQGPEFLIYFQGTGAADDSGLPNDRFFAVRPEGSVSTLKIQRTERGDSAVYLCASSLRGGDTGELFFGEGSRLTVL.

The chain recombines TRBV14 with TRBJ2-5; 10 bases match TRBD1. This CDR3 region has 16 residues. Germline CDR1 reads SGHDN; CDR2 reads FVKESK. V lost 4 bases and J lost 5; bases outside the gene matches: 10. The CDR3: CASSRLGTGAKETQYF. The CDR3 DNA reads TGTGCCAGCAGCCGCCTAGGGACAGGGGCAAAGGAGACCCAGTACTTC.

This sequence joins TRBV27 and TRBJ1-2; TRBD1 might be the D (6 bases). V lost 5 bases and J lost 4, with 11 bases in between. CDR1 and CDR2 (germline): MNHEY, SMNVEV (reference sequence). The CDR3 has 13 amino acids. The CDR3 DNA reads TGTGCCAGCAGTCTCGGACAGAGCTATGGCTACACCTTC. This sequence encodes CASSLGQSYGYTF.

The chain recombines TRBV7-9 with TRBJ2-3, with TRBD1 identical over 7 bases. J lost 15 bases, V lost 1 base, and 10 bases had no gene match. The CDR3 length is 13 residues. Germline CDR1 and CDR2: SEHNR and FQNEAQ (reference sequence). The DNA of the CDR3 is TGTGCCAGCAGCTTAGACCGACAGGGAAGGAAATATTTT. Protein product: CASSLDRQGRKYF.

The chain recombines TRBV12-5 with TRBJ1-5; TRBD1 matches 9 bases. This CDR3 contains 15 residues. With V trimmed by 0 bases and J by 7 bases, 4 bases remained unmatched. Germline V gives CDR1 LGHNT, CDR2 FRNRAP. The CDR3 loop reads CASGLVRDRVQPQHF. CDR3 in DNA: TGTGCTAGTGGTTTGGTAAGGGACAGGGTACAGCCCCAGCATTTT. The entire variable domain, with the rest obtained from reference TRBV12-5 and TRBJ1-5, is as follows: DARVTQTPRHKVTEMGQEVTMRCQPILGHNTVFWYRQTMMQGLELLAYFRNRAPLDDSGMPKDRFSAEMPDATLATLKIQPSEPRDSAVYFCASGLVRDRVQPQHFGDGTRLSIL.

The genes are TRBV9 and TRBJ2-1; 7 positions agree with TRBD1. Unmatched junction bases numbered 9, after V lost 3 bases and J lost 15 bases. The CDR3 covers 12 residues. Looked up from germline, CDR1 is SGDLS and CDR2 is YYNGEE. CDR3 DNA sequence: TGTGCCAGCAGCGCCACGGGACAGCCTCCGTTCTTC. Amino acid sequence: CASSATGQPPFF.

The V gene is TRBV11-3, the J gene TRBJ2-1, with D unclear. The ends were cut back, 5 bases at V and 5 bases at J, with 7 bases in the middle. The CDR3 has 12 amino acids. Germline lookup yields CDR1 SGHNT and CDR2 YENEEA. The CDR3 reads CASSLINNEQFF. In DNA form, the CDR3 reads TGTGCCAGCAGCCTTATAAACAATGAGCAGTTCTTC.

This clone is a singleton in its sample. The chain joins TRBV29-1 to TRBJ1-2; 7 bases are shared with TRBD1. The V and J ends lost 8 bases and 7 bases, in that order; junction bases with no gene match: 13. The CDR3 consists of 13 residues. Per the germline V gene, CDR1 is SQVTM and CDR2 is ANQGSEA. For the CDR3, the DNA is TGCAGCTCGGTGAAAGGGGGCCTCGGTGGCTACACCTTC. This gives the protein CSSVKGGLGGYTF.

This chain uses TRBV7-2 with TRBJ1-1, with 7 bases identical to TRBD1. Germline V gene sequence: CDR1 SGHTA, CDR2 FQGNSA. The ends lost 8 bases at V and 5 bases at J; junction bases unmatched: 11. The CDR3 is made up of 14 amino acids. CDR3 DNA: TGTGCCAGCCTCCAGGGGGTGGGGAGGACTGAAGCTTTCTTT. Amino acid sequence: CASLQGVGRTEAFF.

The CDR3 sequence: CASSGVDFANTGELFF. The CDR3 DNA follows: TGTGCCAGCAGCGGGGTGGACTTCGCGAACACCGGGGAGCTGTTTTTT. The rearrangement uses TRBV9 and TRBJ2-2, with a possible D match to TRBD2 (5 bases). CDR3 length equals 16 residues. V lost 3 bases and J 0 bases, leaving 12 bases between the germline ends. Per germline, CDR1 SGDLS and CDR2 YYNGEE. Full variable domain (outside the CDR3, taken from reference TRBV9 and TRBJ2-2): DSGVTQTPKHLITATGQRVTLRCSPRSGDLSVYWYQQSLDQGLQFLIQYYNGEERAKGNILERFSAQQFPDLHSELNLSSLELGDSALYFCASSGVDFANTGELFFGEGSRLTVL.

The chain couples TRBV7-3 to TRBJ2-2; 7 bases match TRBD1. This CDR3 has 14 residues. V was pared by 4 bases and J by 3 bases, with 2 bases of the junction left unmatched. Germline assignment: CDR1 SGHTA and CDR2 FQGTGA. CDR3 DNA: TGTGCCAGCAGCTCGGGACAGCACACCGGGGAGCTGTTTTTT. It is translated as CASSSGQHTGELFF.

The CDR3 is CASSSLRGFAYEQYF. The CDR3 DNA is TGTGCCAGCAGTTCCCTTAGGGGTTTTGCCTACGAGCAGTACTTC. The chain joins TRBV28 to TRBJ2-7; D perhaps matches TRBD1 (5 bases). Germline CDR1 is MDHEN and CDR2 is SYDVKM. The CDR3 is made up of 15 amino acids. V lost 4 bases to trimming and J lost 2 bases, with 15 bases between them.

This chain joins TRBV2 and TRBJ1-2, with unresolved D. Deletions cut 5 bases from V and 2 bases from J, with 15 bases between. This CDR3 comprises 15 residues. Germline V gene data show CDR1 as SNHLY and CDR2 as FYNNEI. CDR3 loop: CASSNLVTTNYGYTF. CDR3 sequence (DNA): TGTGCCAGCAGTAACCTCGTAACAACCAACTATGGCTACACCTTC.

This clone was detected only once. The chain is built from TRBV10-3 and TRBJ2-7, with 10 bases that match TRBD1. CDR3 length: 18 residues. CDR1 is ENHRY, CDR2 SYGVKD, per germline. V gave up 0 bases and J gave up 6 bases; unmatched junction bases: 14. The CDR3 is CAISESLTGGNPLPEQYF. CDR3 coding DNA: TGTGCCATCAGTGAGTCCCTGACAGGGGGCAACCCCCTACCCGAGCAGTACTTC.

This chain connects TRBV6-6 to TRBJ1-1; D remains unclear. V lost 7 bases and J lost 7, with 19 bases in between. Germline CDR1 MNHNY, CDR2 SVGAGI (reference sequence). The CDR3 consists of 14 residues. CDR3 nucleotide sequence: TGTGCCAGCACTAACCCGCCGGGAGTGGATGAAGCTTTCTTT. It is translated as CASTNPPGVDEAFF.

The chain carries TRBV4-3 and TRBJ2-4; D uncertain. The CDR3 runs to 17 residues. The germline V gene has CDR1 LGHNA and CDR2 YSLEER. V lost 0 bases and J 1 base, leaving 13 bases between the germline ends. CDR3 sequence (DNA): TGCGCCAGCAGCCAAGAACGATGGCCAAACGCCAAAAACATTCAGTACTTC. Its protein product is CASSQERWPNAKNIQYF.

The chain couples TRBV19 to TRBJ2-7; TRBD1 agrees at 7 bases. The germline CDR1 and CDR2 sequences are LNHDA and SQIVND (reference sequence). This CDR3 spans 13 amino acids. Unmatched junction bases numbered 6, after V lost 4 bases and J lost 6 bases. The CDR3 DNA reads as TGTGCCAGTAGTAGGGACAGTCGTCGCGAGCAGTACTTC. Translated, it gives CASSRDSRREQYF.